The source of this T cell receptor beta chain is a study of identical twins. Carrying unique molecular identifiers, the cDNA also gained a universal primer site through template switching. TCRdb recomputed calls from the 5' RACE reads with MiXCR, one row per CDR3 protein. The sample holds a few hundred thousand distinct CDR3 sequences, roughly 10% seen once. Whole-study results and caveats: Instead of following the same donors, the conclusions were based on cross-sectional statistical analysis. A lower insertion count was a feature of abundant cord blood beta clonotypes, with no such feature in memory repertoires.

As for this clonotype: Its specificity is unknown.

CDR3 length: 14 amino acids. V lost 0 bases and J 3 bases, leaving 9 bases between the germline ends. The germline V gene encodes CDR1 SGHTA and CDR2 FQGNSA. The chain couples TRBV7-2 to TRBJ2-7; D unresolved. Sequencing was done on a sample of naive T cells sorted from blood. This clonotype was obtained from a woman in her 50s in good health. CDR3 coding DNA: TGTGCCAGCAGCTTAGCCGGAGAGCTCTACGAGCAGTACTTC. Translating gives CASSLAGELYEQYF. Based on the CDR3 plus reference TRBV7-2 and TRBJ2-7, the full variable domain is GAGVSQSPSNKVTEKGKDVELRCDPISGHTALYWYRQSLGQGLEFLIYFQGNSAPDKSGLPSDRFSAERTGGSVSTLTIQRTQQEDSAVYLCASSLAGELYEQYFGPGTRLTVT.